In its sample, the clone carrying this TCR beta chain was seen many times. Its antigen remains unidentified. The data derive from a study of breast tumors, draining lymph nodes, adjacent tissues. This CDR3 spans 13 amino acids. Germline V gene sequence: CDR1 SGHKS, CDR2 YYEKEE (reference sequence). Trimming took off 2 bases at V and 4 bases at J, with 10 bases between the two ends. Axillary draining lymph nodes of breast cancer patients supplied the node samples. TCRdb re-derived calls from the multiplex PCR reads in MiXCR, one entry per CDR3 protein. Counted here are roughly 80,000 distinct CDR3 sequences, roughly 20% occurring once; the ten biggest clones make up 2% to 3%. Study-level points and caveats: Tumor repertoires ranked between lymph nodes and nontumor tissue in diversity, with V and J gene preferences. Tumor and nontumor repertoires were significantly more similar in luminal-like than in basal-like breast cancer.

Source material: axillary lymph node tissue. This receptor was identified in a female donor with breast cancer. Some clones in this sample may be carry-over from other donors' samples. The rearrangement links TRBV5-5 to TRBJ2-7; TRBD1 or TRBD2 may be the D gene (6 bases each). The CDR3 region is CASSLGGLYEQYF. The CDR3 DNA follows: TGTGCCAGCAGCTTAGGGGGGTTGTACGAGCAGTACTTC.